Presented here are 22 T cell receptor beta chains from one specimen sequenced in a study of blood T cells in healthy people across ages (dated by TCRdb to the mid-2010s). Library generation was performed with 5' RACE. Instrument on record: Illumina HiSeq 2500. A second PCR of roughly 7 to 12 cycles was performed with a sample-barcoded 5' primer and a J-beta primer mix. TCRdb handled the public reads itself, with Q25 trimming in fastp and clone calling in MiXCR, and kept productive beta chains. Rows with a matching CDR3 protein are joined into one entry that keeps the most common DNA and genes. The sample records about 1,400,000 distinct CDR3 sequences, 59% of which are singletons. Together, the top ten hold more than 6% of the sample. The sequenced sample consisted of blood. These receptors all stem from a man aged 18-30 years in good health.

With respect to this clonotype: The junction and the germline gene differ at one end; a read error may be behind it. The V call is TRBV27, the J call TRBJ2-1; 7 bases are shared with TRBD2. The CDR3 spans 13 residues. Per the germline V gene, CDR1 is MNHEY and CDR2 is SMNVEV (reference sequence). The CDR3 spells CASSFRAGDEQLF. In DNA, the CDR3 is TGTGCCAGCAGTTTTCGGGCGGGGGATGAGCAGCTCTTC.

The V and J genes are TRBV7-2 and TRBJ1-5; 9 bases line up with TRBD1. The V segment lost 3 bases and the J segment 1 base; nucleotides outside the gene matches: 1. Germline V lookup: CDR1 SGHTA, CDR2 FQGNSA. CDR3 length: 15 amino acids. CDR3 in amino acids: CASSFTGGSNQPQHF. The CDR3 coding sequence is TGTGCCAGCAGCTTCACAGGGGGCAGCAATCAGCCCCAGCATTTT.

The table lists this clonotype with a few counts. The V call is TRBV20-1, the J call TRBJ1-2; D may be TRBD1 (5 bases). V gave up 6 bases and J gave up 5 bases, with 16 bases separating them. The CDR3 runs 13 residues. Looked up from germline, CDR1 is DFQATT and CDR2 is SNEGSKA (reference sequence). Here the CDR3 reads CSAWGGGRYGYTF. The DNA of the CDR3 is TGCAGTGCCTGGGGCGGAGGGAGGTATGGCTACACCTTC.

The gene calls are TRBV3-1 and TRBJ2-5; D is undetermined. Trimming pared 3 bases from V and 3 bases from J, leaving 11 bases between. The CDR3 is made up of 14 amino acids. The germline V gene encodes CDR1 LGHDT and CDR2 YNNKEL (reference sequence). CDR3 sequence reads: CASSHRNGEETQYF. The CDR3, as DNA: TGTGCCAGCAGCCATAGGAACGGCGAAGAGACCCAGTACTTC.

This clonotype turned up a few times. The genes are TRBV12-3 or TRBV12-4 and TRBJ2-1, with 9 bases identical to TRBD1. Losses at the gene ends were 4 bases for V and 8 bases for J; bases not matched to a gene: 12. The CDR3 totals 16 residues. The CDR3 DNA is TGTGCCAGCAGTTCCTACGGGACAGGGAAGGAGTATGAGCAGTTCTTC. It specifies CASSSYGTGKEYEQFF.

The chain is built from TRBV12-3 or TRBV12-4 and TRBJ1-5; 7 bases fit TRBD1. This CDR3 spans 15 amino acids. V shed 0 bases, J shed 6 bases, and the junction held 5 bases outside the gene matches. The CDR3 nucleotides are TGTGCCAGCAGTTTAGCGAGGGACAGTTCTCAGCCCCAGCATTTT. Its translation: CASSLARDSSQPQHF.

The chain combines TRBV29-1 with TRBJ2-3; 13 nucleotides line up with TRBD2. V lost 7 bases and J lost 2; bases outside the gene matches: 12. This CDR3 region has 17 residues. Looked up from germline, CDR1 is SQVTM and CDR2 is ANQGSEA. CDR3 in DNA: TGCAGCGCCGTACTAGCGGGAGGGCCGTGGATCACAGATACGCAGTATTTT. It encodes CSAVLAGGPWITDTQYF.

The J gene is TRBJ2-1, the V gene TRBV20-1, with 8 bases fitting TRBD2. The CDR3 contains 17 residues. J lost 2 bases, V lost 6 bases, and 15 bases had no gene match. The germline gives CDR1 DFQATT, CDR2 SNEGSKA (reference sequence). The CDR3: CSATDLSAGGTYNEQFF. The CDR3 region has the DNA TGCAGTGCGACCGACCTTTCGGCGGGGGGTACCTACAATGAGCAGTTCTTC.

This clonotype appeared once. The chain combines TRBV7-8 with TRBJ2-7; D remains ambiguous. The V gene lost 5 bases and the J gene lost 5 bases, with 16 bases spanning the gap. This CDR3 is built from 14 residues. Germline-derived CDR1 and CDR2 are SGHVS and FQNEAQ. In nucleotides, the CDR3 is TGTGCCAGCAGCCGCTTAGGGTATGGTAACGAGCAGTACTTC. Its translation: CASSRLGYGNEQYF.

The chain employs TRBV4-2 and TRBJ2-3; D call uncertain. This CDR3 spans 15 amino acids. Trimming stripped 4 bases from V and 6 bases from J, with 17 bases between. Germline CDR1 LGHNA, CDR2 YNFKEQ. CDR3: CASSRDAPHIDTQYF. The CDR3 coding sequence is TGTGCCAGCAGCCGAGATGCCCCGCACATCGATACGCAGTATTTT.

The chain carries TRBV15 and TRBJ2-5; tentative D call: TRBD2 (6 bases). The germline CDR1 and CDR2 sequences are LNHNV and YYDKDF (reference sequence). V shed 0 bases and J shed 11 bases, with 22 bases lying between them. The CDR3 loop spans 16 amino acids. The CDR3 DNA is TGTGCCACCAGCAGAGATTTGGCCCCTCAGACGGGGGAGCAGTACTTC. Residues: CATSRDLAPQTGEQYF.

In DNA, the CDR3 is TGTGCCAGCAGACAGGGACTAGCGGCAGATACGCAGTATTTT. Translating gives CASRQGLAADTQYF. The chain carries TRBV7-2 and TRBJ2-3; 11 nucleotides line up with TRBD2. Germline V gene sequence: CDR1 SGHTA, CDR2 FQGNSA. J was trimmed by 4 bases and V by 6 bases; bases with no gene match: 3. This CDR3 comprises 14 residues.

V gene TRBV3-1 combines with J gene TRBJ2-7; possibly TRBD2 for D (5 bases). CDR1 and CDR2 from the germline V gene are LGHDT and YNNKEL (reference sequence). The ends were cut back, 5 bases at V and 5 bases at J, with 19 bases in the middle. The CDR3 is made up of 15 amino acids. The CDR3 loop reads CASSAMATGSHEQYF. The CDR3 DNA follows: TGTGCCAGCAGCGCAATGGCCACGGGGAGCCACGAGCAGTACTTC.

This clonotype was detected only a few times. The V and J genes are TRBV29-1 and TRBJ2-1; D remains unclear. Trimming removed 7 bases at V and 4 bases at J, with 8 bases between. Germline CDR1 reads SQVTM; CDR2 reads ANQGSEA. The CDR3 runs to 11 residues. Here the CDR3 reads CSGMSYNEQFF. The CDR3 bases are TGCAGCGGCATGAGTTACAATGAGCAGTTCTTC.

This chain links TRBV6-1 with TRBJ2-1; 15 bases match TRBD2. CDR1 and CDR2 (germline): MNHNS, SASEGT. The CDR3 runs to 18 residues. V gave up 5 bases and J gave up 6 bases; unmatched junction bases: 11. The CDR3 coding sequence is TGTGCCAGCAGTCCTAACCCTGGGGGACTAGCGGGAGGCAATGAGCAGTTCTTC. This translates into CASSPNPGGLAGGNEQFF.

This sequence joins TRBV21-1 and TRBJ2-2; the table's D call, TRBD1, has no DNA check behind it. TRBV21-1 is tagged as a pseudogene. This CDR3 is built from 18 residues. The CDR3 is CASSKSGTGLVKTGELFF. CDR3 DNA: TGTGCCAGCAGCAAATCCGGGACAGGCCTAGTTAAGACCGGGGAGCTGTTTTTT.

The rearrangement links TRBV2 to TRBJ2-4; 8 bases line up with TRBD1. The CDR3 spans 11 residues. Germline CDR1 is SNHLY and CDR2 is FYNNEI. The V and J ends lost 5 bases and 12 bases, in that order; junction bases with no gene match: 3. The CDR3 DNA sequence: TGTGCCAGCAGTACAGGGGGAGATCAGTACTTC. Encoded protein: CASSTGGDQYF.

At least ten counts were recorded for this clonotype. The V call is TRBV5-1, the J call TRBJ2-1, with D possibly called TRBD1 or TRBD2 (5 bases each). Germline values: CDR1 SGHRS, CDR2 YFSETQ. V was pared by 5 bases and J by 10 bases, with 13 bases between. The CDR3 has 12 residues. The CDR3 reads CASRGDVREQFF. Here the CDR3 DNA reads TGCGCCAGCAGGGGGGACGTACGAGAGCAGTTCTTC.

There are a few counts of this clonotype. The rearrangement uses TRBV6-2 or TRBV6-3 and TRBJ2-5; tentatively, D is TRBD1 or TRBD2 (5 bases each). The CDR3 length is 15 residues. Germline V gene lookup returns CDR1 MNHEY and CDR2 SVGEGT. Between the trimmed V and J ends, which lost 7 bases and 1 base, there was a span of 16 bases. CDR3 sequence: CASTGSGRTQETQYF. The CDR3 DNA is TGTGCCAGCACAGGCTCGGGGCGAACCCAAGAGACCCAGTACTTC.

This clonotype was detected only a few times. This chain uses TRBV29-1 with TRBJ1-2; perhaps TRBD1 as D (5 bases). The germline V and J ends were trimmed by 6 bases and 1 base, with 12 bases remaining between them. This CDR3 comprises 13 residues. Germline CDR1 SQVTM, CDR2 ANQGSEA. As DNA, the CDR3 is TGCAGCGTCACCGGGGGAGATAACTATGGCTACACCTTC. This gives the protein CSVTGGDNYGYTF.

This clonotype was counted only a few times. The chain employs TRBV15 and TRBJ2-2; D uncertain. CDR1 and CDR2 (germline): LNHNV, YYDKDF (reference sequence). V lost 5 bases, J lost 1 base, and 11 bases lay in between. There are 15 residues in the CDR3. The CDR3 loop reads CATSPMEMNTGELFF. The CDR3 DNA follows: TGTGCCACCAGCCCAATGGAGATGAACACCGGGGAGCTGTTTTTT.

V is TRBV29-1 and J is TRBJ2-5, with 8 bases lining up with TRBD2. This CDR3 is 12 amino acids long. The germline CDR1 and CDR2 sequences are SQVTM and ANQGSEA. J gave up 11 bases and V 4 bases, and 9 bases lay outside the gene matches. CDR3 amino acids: CSVVGPSGGQYF. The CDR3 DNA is TGCAGCGTTGTTGGCCCATCGGGAGGGCAGTACTTC.